A selection of T cell receptor beta chains follows, all from one sample in a study of cytomegalovirus exposure and HLA in healthy donors. TCRdb's table, derived via immunoSEQ multiplex PCR, lists solely in-frame clones and lacks some. The sample records around 190,000 clones, under 80% being singletons. The sample comprised PBMCs. All receptors derive from a man younger than 40 in good health and CMV-seropositive. CDR3s include the opening cysteine and the closing phenylalanine or tryptophan. Fields, in order: V gene, D gene, CDR3 protein. The D gene is left open where the match is weak.

v_call: TRBV7-2; d_call: NA; cdr3_aa: CASSSSESTEAFF
v_call: TRBV4-2; d_call: NA; cdr3_aa: CASSQVGSQNYGYTF
v_call: TRBV5-4; d_call: TRBD1; cdr3_aa: CASSPGQGTGEQYF
v_call: TRBV6-5; d_call: TRBD2; cdr3_aa: CASSYSGGGTTDTQYF
v_call: TRBV6-5; d_call: TRBD2; cdr3_aa: CASSRGGPGTDTQYF
v_call: TRBV5-1; d_call: TRBD1; cdr3_aa: CASSPGTGGGGELFF
v_call: TRBV7-3; d_call: TRBD2; cdr3_aa: CASSFRGGRETQYF
v_call: TRBV10-3; d_call: NA; cdr3_aa: CAIELRQGSYTF
v_call: TRBV5-1; d_call: TRBD2; cdr3_aa: CASSSRKGLAYSGANVLTF
v_call: TRBV5-8; d_call: NA; cdr3_aa: CASSLGSGEKLFF
v_call: TRBV18; d_call: TRBD1; cdr3_aa: CASSPRTGSVGANVLTF
v_call: TRBV27; d_call: TRBD2; cdr3_aa: CASSLLAGERMWFF
v_call: TRBV28; d_call: NA; cdr3_aa: CASSFLWSQGVTEAFF
v_call: TRBV9; d_call: NA; cdr3_aa: CASSALDRGGSYEQYF